The entry that follows covers one T cell receptor beta chain sequence. The antigen remains unidentified. The data belong to a study of CD4 T cells in relation to SARS-CoV-2 and coronaviruses. For the study at large: The restricting HLA molecule for shared crossreactive spike epitopes was mapped. Study results and limitations: Culture-expanded clones reflect memory recall rather than primary priming during culture. In around 60% of donors, memory CD4+ clonotypes crossrecognized SARS-CoV-2 and at least one common cold coronavirus spike.

The CDR3 has 13 residues. V lost 5 bases and J lost 5; bases outside the gene matches: 6. CDR1 and CDR2 (germline): SGHNT, YYREEE (reference sequence). The protocol was immunoSEQ multiplex PCR, while the TCRdb copy is restricted to in-frame clones and leaves out a portion. Of 60,000 to 75,000 clones in the sample, 93% were seen once. CD4+ T cells from unexposed donors were obtained before the COVID-19 pandemic (2011-2018). Sequencing used naive CD4+ T cells from PBMCs. As to subset: naive CD4+ T cells isolated by negative enrichment. The chain carries TRBV5-4 and TRBJ1-1, with TRBD1 matching over 7 bases. The TCR originated in a human donor in good health. The chain's CDR3 is CASRDREGTEAFF. The CDR3 DNA is TGTGCCAGCAGAGACAGGGAGGGAACTGAAGCTTTCTTT.